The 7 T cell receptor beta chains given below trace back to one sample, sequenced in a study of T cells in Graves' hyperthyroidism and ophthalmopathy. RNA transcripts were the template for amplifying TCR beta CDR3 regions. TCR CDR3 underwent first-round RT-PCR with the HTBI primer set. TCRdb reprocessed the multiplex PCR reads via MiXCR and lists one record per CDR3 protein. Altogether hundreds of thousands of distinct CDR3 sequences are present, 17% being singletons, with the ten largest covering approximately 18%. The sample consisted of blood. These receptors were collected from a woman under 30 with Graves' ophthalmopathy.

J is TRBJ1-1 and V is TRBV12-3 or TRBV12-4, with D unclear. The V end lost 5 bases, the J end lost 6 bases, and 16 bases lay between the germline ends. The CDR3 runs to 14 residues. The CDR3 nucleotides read TGTGCCAGCAGTATAGGAGTAAGTCCCCCTGAAGCTTTCTTT. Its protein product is CASSIGVSPPEAFF.

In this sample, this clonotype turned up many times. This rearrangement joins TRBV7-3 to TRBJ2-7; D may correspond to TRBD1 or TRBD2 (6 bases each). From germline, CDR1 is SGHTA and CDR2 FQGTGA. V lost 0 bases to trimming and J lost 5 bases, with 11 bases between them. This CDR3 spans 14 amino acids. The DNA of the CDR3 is TGTGCCAGCAGCTTAACCGGGGGCGGGGACGAGCAGTACTTC. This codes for CASSLTGGGDEQYF.

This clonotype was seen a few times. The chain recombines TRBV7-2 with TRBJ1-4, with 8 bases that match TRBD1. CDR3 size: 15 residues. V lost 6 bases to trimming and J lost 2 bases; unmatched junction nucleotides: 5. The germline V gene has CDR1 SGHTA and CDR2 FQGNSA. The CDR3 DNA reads TGTGCCAGCAGTGCCACAGGGGGTACTAATGAAAAACTGTTTTTT. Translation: CASSATGGTNEKLFF.

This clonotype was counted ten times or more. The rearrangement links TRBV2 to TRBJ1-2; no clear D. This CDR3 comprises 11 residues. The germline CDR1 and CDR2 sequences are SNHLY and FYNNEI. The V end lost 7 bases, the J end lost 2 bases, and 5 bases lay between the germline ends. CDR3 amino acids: CASMYNYGYTF. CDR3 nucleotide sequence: TGTGCCAGCATGTACAACTATGGCTACACCTTC.

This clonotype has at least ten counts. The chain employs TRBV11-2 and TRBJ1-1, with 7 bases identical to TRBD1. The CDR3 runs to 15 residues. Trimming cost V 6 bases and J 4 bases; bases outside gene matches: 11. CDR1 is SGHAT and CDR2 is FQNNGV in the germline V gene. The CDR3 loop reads CASRLGGGAGTEAFF. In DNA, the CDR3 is TGTGCCAGCAGACTCGGAGGGGGCGCGGGCACTGAAGCTTTCTTT.

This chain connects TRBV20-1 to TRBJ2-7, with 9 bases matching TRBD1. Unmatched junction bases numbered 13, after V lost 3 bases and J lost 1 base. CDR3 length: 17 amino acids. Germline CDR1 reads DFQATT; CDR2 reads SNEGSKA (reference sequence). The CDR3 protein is CSARLPVRDRVSYEQYF. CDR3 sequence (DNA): TGCAGTGCTAGGTTACCGGTCCGGGACAGGGTTTCCTACGAGCAGTACTTC.

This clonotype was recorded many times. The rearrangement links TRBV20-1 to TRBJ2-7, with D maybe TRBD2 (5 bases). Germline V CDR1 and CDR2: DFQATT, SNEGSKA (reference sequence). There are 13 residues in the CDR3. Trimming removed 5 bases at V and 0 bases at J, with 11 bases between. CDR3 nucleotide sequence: TGCAGTGCTCCAACGGGAAGCTCCTACGAGCAGTACTTC. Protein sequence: CSAPTGSSYEQYF.